Below, one T cell receptor (beta chain) is given with its context. As yet, its antigen is unknown. These data come from a study of T-cell reconstitution after alpha-beta-depleted transplantation in children. Unique molecular identifiers were incorporated into the prepared TCRbeta library. MiXCR, run by TCRdb on the PCR reads, gives a single entry per CDR3 protein. Here the sample spans approximately 240,000 distinct CDR3 sequences, about a tenth being singletons. Study-level results: One year post-transplant, T-cell counts and diversity were largely derived from T cells produced anew. Roughly two months post-transplant, alpha-beta T cells reportedly originated from several hundred graft clones that had expanded. Elevated TCRbeta diversity at day 60 was traced, in some patients, to surviving recipient T cells and thymic progenitors.

Material: PBMCs, obtained before TCRalphabeta/CD19-depleted stem cell transplant. This sequence originates from a child younger than two with acute myeloid leukemia, due to receive a stem cell transplant.

The CDR3 region has the DNA TGCAGTGCTAGAGATAGGGTAGCACGGGAGACCCAGTACTTC. Its translation is CSARDRVARETQYF. The J gene is TRBJ2-5, the V gene TRBV20-1, with D unresolved. Trimming pared 0 bases from V and 5 bases from J, leaving 13 bases between. The length of the CDR3 is 14 residues. Germline assignment: CDR1 DFQATT and CDR2 SNEGSKA (reference sequence).